This entry is about one TCR beta chain. The specificity of this receptor is unknown. No much larger clone exists at a distance of one base, and base qualities are not known. This specimen comes from a study of cytomegalovirus exposure and HLA in healthy donors (dated by TCRdb to 2017 to 2019). At the level of the whole study: According to an earlier analysis of a few hundred of the donors, about 179 million T cells yielded some 120 million unique TCR beta sequences and 276 Gb of sequence data. An early release covering 550 to 650 HLA-typed donors comprised about 310 gigabases of sequencing data and some 79 million unique TCR sequences. Of the roughly 420 genotyped donors, 75% to 85% were placed in the genetic ancestry cluster associated with self-reported Caucasian donors. The study was designed to test whether signatures of past pathogen exposure could be identified by cataloging public T cell receptors. The T cell repertoires of several hundred subjects were profiled by immunosequencing and related to cytomegalovirus serostatus. Along with the approximately 700-subject first cohort, a separate validation cohort of 120 different subjects was used. The study combined high-throughput TCR immunosequencing, statistical association of individual TCRs with disease status, and machine learning to predict cytomegalovirus infection status. In a later analysis, previously published TCR beta repertoires from 670 or so donors were re-analyzed and high-resolution HLA genotyping was added so that TCR occurrence patterns could be studied. Rather than using new phenotypic data, the later analysis identified candidate immune exposures from TCR beta sequences and from how often those sequences occurred across donors. An earlier analysis of 500 to 750 of the donors applied high-throughput TCR beta sequencing to assess whether each TCR beta V gene segment acted as functional or pseudogenic. Alongside the repertoire data, information on donor age, sex, ethnicity and CMV serostatus was compiled. A later genetic analysis took genome-wide SNP genotypes for about 60% of the roughly 670 donors and used that subset as a discovery cohort. All discovery cohort repertoires had been generated using a single sequencing platform. Class I and class II HLA loci were covered by the typing at four-digit resolution. The number of typed donors differed by locus: about 620-630 for A, B, C, DRB1 and DQB1; some 540 for DQA1; 606 for DPA1; and about 450 for DPB1. A few DR-DQ haplotypes were treated as single units for association and clustering because of strong linkage in the cohort. Across 300 to 400 genotyped donors of the cohort, an average of roughly 230,000 unique TCR beta nucleotide sequences per donor were sequenced, and 15% to 20% of those sequences were non-productive. Results and caveats for the whole study, not just this receptor: The authors suggested that the approach could potentially be extended to other disease states and immunological phenotypes. Because the 87-base-pair reads could not distinguish some IMGT-functional V segments, including TRBV6-2 and TRBV6-3, those segments were excluded. In vitro tests confirmed that a few of the cytomegalovirus-associated TCR beta chains recognize cytomegalovirus antigens. The study gave a list of about 170 TCR beta chains associated with cytomegalovirus. In a later genetic analysis, a missense DCLRE1C variant was associated with V-gene and J-gene trimming of TCR beta chains, and the association was replicated in an independent cohort. Presence/absence analyses assumed roughly uniform sequencing depth across donors, an assumption that may not hold. Several of the top co-occurrence clusters appeared to be linked to parvovirus B19, influenza, CMV and Epstein-Barr virus, according to a later analysis. Most TCR sequences were observed very rarely across donors, whereas some public TCRs were present in many individuals. In an earlier analysis of approximately 600 of the donors, most TCR beta V segments were observed in productive rearrangements about 87% or about 30% of the time, broadly matching IMGT annotations. A further reported finding was that TCR beta sequences accurately predicted the HLA-A and HLA-B alleles for most subjects in the first cohort. A later analysis associated about 17,000 TCR beta sequences with specific HLA alleles at a false discovery rate of 0.05. Most CMV-associated TCR beta chains appeared to be HLA-restricted in a later analysis, and the HLA associations seemed to be driven largely by CMV exposure. This cohort had only TCR beta chains sequenced, and the lack of alpha or paired-chain data limited which features could be detected. HLA typing was unavailable for some donors at each locus, so association tests used only the typed subset. Compared with equally common non-associated chains, HLA-associated TCR beta chains in a later analysis were more clonally expanded and had lower generation probabilities. For the cohort, immune exposure information was limited to CMV serostatus. Because counts were too low, seventeen rarely observed V segments, including chromosome 9 orphons, were left out of the earlier analysis of about 500 of the donors. In a later genetic analysis, fewer N-insertions in productive TCRs were reported among donors in an Asian-associated ancestry cluster than the roughly 700-donor mean. According to a later analysis, TCR association rates differed among HLA loci, with DRB1 alleles showing the most associated TCRs and HLA-C alleles showing the fewest. In both the original and validation cohorts, the classifier was reported to diagnose cytomegalovirus status with high specificity and sensitivity. Strong co-occurrence of HLA alleles, especially DR and DQ, made assigning TCR associations to individual alleles difficult. A group of highly shared sequence variants was considered likely to be a technical artifact of the sequencing pipeline. Linkage disequilibrium might explain the correlated functional status among segregating V segments, but an unknown experimental factor could not be excluded.

The cohort was made up of approximately 670 healthy bone marrow donors. At the time of sampling, all cohort members were nominally healthy, though unrecorded immune exposures were likely present. The donor was CMV seronegative and belonged to the group of several hundred seronegative cohort members. Each donor provided a peripheral blood sample, and peripheral blood mononuclear cells were used for TCR beta sequencing. Genomic DNA extraction from the blood cell samples was performed with the Qiagen DNeasy Blood Extraction Kit. V is pruned by 4 bases and J by 3 bases, leaving 7 bases of the junction without a gene match. In the germline V gene, CDR1 corresponds to SGHTA and CDR2 to FQGNSA. There are 15 amino acids in the CDR3, from cysteine to phenylalanine inclusive. Left in the record is the CDR3 DNA by itself, 45 bases read in frame from the first base. Libraries were built with the immunoSEQ multiplex PCR assay. For the multiplex PCR, a mixture combining 60 forward primers for TCR Vbeta segments and 13 reverse primers for TCR Jbeta segments was used. A multiplex PCR assay on genomic DNA amplified the CDR3 region of rearranged TCR beta genes. The Illumina HiSeq System was used to sequence the amplified TCR beta libraries as 87-base-pair reads. From the authors' description of their analysis: A later analysis tallied tens of millions of unique TCR beta chains across the 660 or so repertoires, and around 10 million of those chains were shared by two or more donors. A nearest-neighbor algorithm error-corrected the raw reads and collapsed the reads into unique sequences, merging closely related sequences to remove PCR and sequencing errors. Alignment of CDR3 sequences to IMGT reference sequences was used to assign V, D and J gene segments. For a sequence to be retained, a match of at least six nucleotides to both a V gene segment and a J gene segment was required. A rearrangement counted as productive if the CDR3 had no stop codons and remained in frame with V and J, and every other rearrangement counted as non-productive. CDR3 was defined according to IMGT convention as the region running from the second conserved V-encoded cysteine to the conserved J-encoded phenylalanine. In an earlier analysis of approximately 590 of the donors, sequences lacking an unambiguous match to a single V gene segment were excluded. An earlier analysis of 587 of the donors classified V segments as functional when productive rearrangements were above 56.7% and as segregating when the standard deviation between donors was above 5%. A statistical classification framework was built to diagnose cytomegalovirus status from the catalog of TCR beta chain sequences. In a later analysis, V and J genes were assigned by comparing TCR nucleotide sequences against IMGT/GENE-DB human TR gene sequences. The TCRdist pipeline was used in a later analysis to assign CDR3 sequences and most-parsimonious VDJ recombination scenarios. A later analysis defined each TCR beta chain by its CDR3 amino acid sequence plus V-gene family, and excluded reads lacking a unique V-gene family. As a way to deal with suspected cross-contamination and a sequencing artifact, a later analysis dropped hundreds of nucleotide sequences that were highly shared and had low generation probability. A later analysis calculated a clonal expansion index for each public chain from normalized within-repertoire ranks of inferred template counts. In a later analysis, generation probabilities were computed using a VDJ recombination model fitted to out-of-frame rearrangements, and the results were checked against IGoR. In a later analysis, hypergeometric tests were used to score TCR-TCR, TCR-HLA and TCR-CMV co-occurrence, with a repertoire-size bias correction applied to TCR pairs. To estimate false discovery rates, a later analysis permuted the HLA or CMV assignments 20 times. A later analysis grouped co-occurring TCRs with DBSCAN, adding TCRdist sequence similarity when clustering within HLA-allele-positive subsets. For co-occurrence clustering, repertoires with fewer than 30,000 or more than 120,000 public chains were excluded, along with roughly 5 repertoires with anomalous nucleotide sharing. TCRdb obtained this table from immuneACCESS and retained in-frame rearrangements with V and J assigned. These tables miss some clones; where compared with another copy, unresolved V genes account for less than half of the shortfall, and the remainder is unexplained. The D gene and trimming were derived from the DNA, and the V and J assignments and clone size from that table. The sample has fewer than 150,000 clones on record, roughly 70% of them singletons. Around 3.2% of the sample is taken by the ten largest.

The chain is encoded by TRBV7-2 joined to TRBJ2-7; 9 bases in the junction line up with TRBD1. The clonotype comes from a man aged 25-40 years in good health and CMV-seronegative. Sequencing was done on a sample of PBMCs. The CDR3 protein is CASSSQGAISYEQYF. The nucleotides read TGTGCCAGCAGCTCACAGGGGGCTATTAGCTACGAGCAGTACTTC. The CDR3, completed at both ends by the reference TRBV7-2 and TRBJ2-7 genes, gives the full variable domain GAGVSQSPSNKVTEKGKDVELRCDPISGHTALYWYRQSLGQGLEFLIYFQGNSAPDKSGLPSDRFSAERTGGSVSTLTIQRTQQEDSAVYLCASSSQGAISYEQYFGPGTRLTVT.